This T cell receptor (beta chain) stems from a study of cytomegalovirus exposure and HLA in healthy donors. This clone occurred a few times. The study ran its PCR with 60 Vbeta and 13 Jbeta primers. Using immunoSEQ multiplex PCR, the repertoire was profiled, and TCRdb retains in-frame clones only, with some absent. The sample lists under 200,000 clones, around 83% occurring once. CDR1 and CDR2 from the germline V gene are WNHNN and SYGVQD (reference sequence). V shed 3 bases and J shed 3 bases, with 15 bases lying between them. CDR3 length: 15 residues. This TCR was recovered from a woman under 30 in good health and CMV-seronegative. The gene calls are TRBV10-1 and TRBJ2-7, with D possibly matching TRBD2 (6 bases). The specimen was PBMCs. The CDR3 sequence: CASSDIGGPVYEQYF. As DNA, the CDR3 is TGCGCCAGCAGTGACATCGGAGGGCCAGTCTACGAGCAGTACTTC.